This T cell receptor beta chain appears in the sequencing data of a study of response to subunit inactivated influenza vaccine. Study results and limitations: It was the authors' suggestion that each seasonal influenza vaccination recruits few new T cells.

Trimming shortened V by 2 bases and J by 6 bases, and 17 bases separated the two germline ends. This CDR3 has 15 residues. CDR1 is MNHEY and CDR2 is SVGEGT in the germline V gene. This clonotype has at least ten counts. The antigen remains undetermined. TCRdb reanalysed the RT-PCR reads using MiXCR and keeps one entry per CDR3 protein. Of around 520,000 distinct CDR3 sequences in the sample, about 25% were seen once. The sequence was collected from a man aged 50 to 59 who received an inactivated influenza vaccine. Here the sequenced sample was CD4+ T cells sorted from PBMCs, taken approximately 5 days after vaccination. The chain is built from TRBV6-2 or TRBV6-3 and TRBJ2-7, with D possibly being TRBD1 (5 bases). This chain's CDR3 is CASSYTLGWGSEQYF. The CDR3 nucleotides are TGTGCCAGCAGTTACACCCTGGGATGGGGCTCCGAGCAGTACTTC.